The present entry profiles one T cell receptor beta chain with its context. This clone came up a few times. There is no known antigen for this receptor. The sample holds no much larger clone one base away, and base qualities are not on file. This sample is part of a study of blood T cell repertoires in COVID-19 (dated by TCRdb to the early 2020s). About the study as a whole: Samples covering the acute and convalescent phases of COVID-19 were provided by collaborators in the United States, Italy and Spain. The material from the prospective study consisted of cDNA or gDNA derived from T cells, B-cell-depleted T cells, or PBMCs. Deeply sampled blood TCRbeta repertoires from subjects exposed to, actively infected with, or recovered from COVID-19 were included in the dataset. The repertoires were released in a freely available public database meant as a resource for research on the immune response to SARS-CoV-2. The samples were drawn from two sources: the first 160 participants of the ongoing ImmuneRACE study, and 1,200 or so subjects contributed by 6 global collaborators. Nearly every sample came with metadata listing a de-identified subject ID, COVID-19 status, age in years and sex. Where available, HLA class I and class II types were taken from metadata supplied by the sample provider and were not determined by assay-based typing. The research as a whole found: Clinical and demographic metadata were provided uncurated, with the amount varying by source and participant.

Participants in the prospective study were aged roughly 18 to 95 years, lived in some 24 United States geographic areas, and enrolled through a virtual design. Cohort assignment in the prospective study relied on participant-reported clinical history from a screening survey and a study questionnaire. Exposed participants had been in contact, within 2 weeks of entering the study, with a person who had a PCR-confirmed or clinician-diagnosed case of COVID-19. Mobile phlebotomists in the prospective study collected whole blood, serum and a nasopharyngeal or oropharyngeal swab from every participant. Prospective study participants could optionally give additional blood draws and questionnaires over a roughly 2-month period. Before DNA extraction, prospective study blood samples were shipped either frozen or at room temperature. Trimming takes 0 bases off V and 3 bases off J; junction bases not matched to a gene: 2. The CDR3 spans 16 residues, from the cysteine through the phenylalanine. Only the CDR3 region is kept as DNA, spanning 48 bases read in frame from base 1. The germline V gene specifies LGHNA as CDR1 and YNFKEQ as CDR2.

The immunoSEQ Assay, a bias-controlled multiplex PCR, was used to amplify TCRbeta CDR3 regions from genomic DNA. Per the authors' processing: The number of nucleated cells in each sample was estimated by amplification of reference gene primers within the assay. Sequence reads were collapsed and filtered to measure the absolute abundance of every unique TCRbeta CDR3 rearrangement. For each sample, productive Simpson clonality was calculated by taking the square root of Simpson's diversity index across productive rearrangements. TCRdb mirrors the immuneACCESS table, restricted to in-frame sequences. Some clones are absent from its copies; in checked studies, under half trace to an unresolved V gene, and the reason for the others is unknown. V and J calls and clone size are copied from that table; D and trimming were computed from the DNA. This sample gives some 240,000 clones in total; about 85% of them show up just once. The ten largest clonotypes hold about 6.2% of the sample.

This receptor was obtained from a woman aged 45-65 years who had been exposed to COVID-19. This sequence uses TRBV4-2 and TRBJ2-3; 11 bases in between match TRBD2. Sequenced material: PBMCs or T cells enriched from blood (not recorded which). This receptor has the CDR3 CASSQDGTSGTDTQYF. The DNA sequence follows: TGTGCCAGCAGCCAAGACGGGACTAGCGGTACAGATACGCAGTATTTT.